This TCR beta chain came from a study of blood T cells in healthy people across ages. Looking at the study overall: Through template switching, about one barcoded beta molecule was captured per two T cells, as measured in model experiments. Overall study results and limits: Correlation between TCR beta diversity and naive T cell percentage was strong. It was the long-lived donors that had more naive CD4+ cells and higher diversity than aged donors.

The V gene's germline CDR1 is MNHEY and CDR2 SVGAGI. This CDR3 spans 15 amino acids. V lost 6 bases to trimming and J lost 2 bases, with 14 bases between them. Comment on this clonotype: The antigen is unknown.

The authors ran a second PCR of roughly 6 to 11 cycles using a sample-barcoded 5' primer and a J-beta primer mix. Each cDNA molecule carried a tag from a template-switch adaptor that contained 12 random nucleotides. TCRdb redid the calling of the 5' RACE reads with MiXCR, one entry per CDR3 protein. Here the sample spans around 900,000 distinct CDR3 sequences, 29% being singletons. The rearrangement uses TRBV6-5 and TRBJ1-5; D is possibly TRBD1 (5 bases). This receptor was taken from a woman aged 80 or over in good health. Sequencing was performed on blood. This chain's CDR3 is CASRKTQGGNQPQHF. CDR3 sequence (DNA): TGTGCCAGCAGGAAGACTCAGGGCGGCAATCAGCCCCAGCATTTT.